Following are 21 T cell receptor beta chains from one sample sequenced in a study of cytotoxic CD8 clonotypes in ibrutinib-treated CLL. TCRdb's table, derived via immunoSEQ multiplex PCR, lists solely in-frame clones and lacks some. This table holds 300,000 or so clones, about 61% found once. This sample comprised PBMCs, obtained after 36 months of ibrutinib treatment. The receptor source for this set is a human donor with chronic lymphocytic leukemia.

This clone was seen a handful of times. V and J are TRBV28 and TRBJ1-2, with no clear D. This CDR3 has 13 amino acids. Trimming removed 5 bases at V and 5 bases at J, with 12 bases between. Germline loops: CDR1 MDHEN, CDR2 SYDVKM. The CDR3 coding sequence is TGTGCCAGCAGTCCCCCTCACGGTTATGGCTACACCTTC. Amino acid sequence: CASSPPHGYGYTF.

V usage is TRBV5-6 and J usage is TRBJ1-6, with D unresolved. Trimming stripped 0 bases from V and 7 bases from J, with 11 bases between. Germline V CDR1 and CDR2: SGHDT, YYEEEE. The CDR3 loop spans 15 amino acids. In DNA form, the CDR3 reads TGTGCCAGCAGCTTGGGGACGGACTTCAATTCACCCCTCCACTTT. It is translated as CASSLGTDFNSPLHF.

The V call is TRBV2, the J call TRBJ2-1, with 9 bases fitting TRBD2. V shed 4 bases and J 3 bases; nucleotides not matched to a gene: 16. Germline assignment: CDR1 SNHLY and CDR2 FYNNEI. CDR3 length: 19 amino acids. The CDR3: CASSGGARPGTSYYNEQFF. As DNA, the CDR3 is TGTGCCAGCAGTGGTGGGGCCAGGCCCGGGACTAGCTACTACAATGAGCAGTTCTTC.

The chain has TRBV4-3 and TRBJ2-3; the match to TRBD2 covers 14 bases. J was trimmed by 3 bases and V by 4 bases; bases with no gene match: 3. The CDR3 has 16 residues. Germline V gene lookup returns CDR1 LGHNA and CDR2 YSLEER. CDR3 coding DNA: TGCGCCAGCAGCCCCCGACTAGCGGGAGGGACAGATACGCAGTATTTT. Protein: CASSPRLAGGTDTQYF.

The rearrangement links TRBV5-1 to TRBJ2-3; D is unresolved. The CDR3 spans 13 residues. Per the germline V gene, CDR1 is SGHRS and CDR2 is YFSETQ. The V gene lost 8 bases and the J gene lost 4 bases, with 14 bases spanning the gap. The CDR3 nucleotides read TGCGCCAGTGGACCAGAACGGGCAGATACGCAGTATTTT. Its protein is CASGPERADTQYF.

CDR3 sequence reads: CASSLDSSPYEQYF. For the CDR3, the DNA is TGTGCCAGCAGCTTAGATTCTAGCCCCTACGAGCAGTACTTC. The chain couples TRBV11-2 to TRBJ2-7; D is possibly TRBD2 (5 bases). This CDR3 has 14 residues. Germline V CDR1 and CDR2: SGHAT, FQNNGV. Deletions cut 0 bases from V and 2 bases from J, with 8 bases between. The full variable domain, with the rest looked up from reference TRBV11-2 and TRBJ2-7, is EAGVAQSPRYKIIEKRQSVAFWCNPISGHATLYWYQQILGQGPKLLIQFQNNGVVDDSQLPKDRFSAERLKGVDSTLKIQPAKLEDSAVYLCASSLDSSPYEQYFGPGTRLTVT.

This chain uses TRBV7-2 with TRBJ2-3, with a weak D call TRBD2 (6 bases). CDR1 SGHTA and CDR2 FQGNSA come from the germline V gene. The germline V and J ends were trimmed by 2 bases and 5 bases, with 11 bases remaining between them. This CDR3 region has 14 residues. CDR3 sequence: CASSLTLAQDTQYF. The CDR3 DNA reads as TGTGCCAGCAGCTTAACGCTAGCGCAAGATACGCAGTATTTT.

This chain connects TRBV11-2 to TRBJ1-2; the D is unclear. V lost 5 bases and J lost 2, with 12 bases in between. The germline V gene has CDR1 SGHAT and CDR2 FQNNGV. The CDR3 loop spans 14 amino acids. The CDR3 DNA sequence: TGTGCCAGCAGCCTCCGATCGACGAACTATGGCTACACCTTC. As protein: CASSLRSTNYGYTF.

This chain connects TRBV5-6 to TRBJ1-5; D gene ambiguous. With 5 bases removed from V and 3 bases from J, the gap between germline ends came to 24 bases. This CDR3 has 18 residues. The germline CDR1 and CDR2 sequences are SGHDT and YYEEEE. DNA of the CDR3: TGTGCCAGCAGGTTTAATCACCTGGCAAGGACGGCCAATCAGCCCCAGCATTTT. It codes for CASRFNHLARTANQPQHF.

This clone has a single count. This chain joins TRBV11-2 and TRBJ1-2, with D possibly matching TRBD1 (6 bases). The CDR3 loop spans 12 amino acids. Trimming left V 6 bases short and J 5 bases short, with 10 bases between. Per the germline V gene, CDR1 is SGHAT and CDR2 is FQNNGV. CDR3 protein: CASRTTGYGYTF. The CDR3 region has the DNA TGTGCCAGCAGGACGACAGGTTATGGCTACACCTTC.

The chain links TRBV6-1 to TRBJ2-1; possibly TRBD1 or TRBD2 for D (6 bases each). The CDR3 consists of 12 residues. Trimming cost V 2 bases and J 9 bases, with 8 bases left between them. Germline V CDR1 and CDR2: MNHNS, SASEGT. CDR3 nucleotides: TGTGCCAGCAGTGAACCGGGGGCTGAGCAGTTCTTC. Protein sequence: CASSEPGAEQFF.

The chain links TRBV9 to TRBJ2-3; tentatively, D is TRBD1 (6 bases). Germline loops: CDR1 SGDLS, CDR2 YYNGEE. CDR3 length equals 20 residues. Trimming took 2 bases from V and 4 from J, leaving 29 bases between them. The CDR3 here is CASSVGPYRTAIRLADTQYF. CDR3 in DNA: TGTGCCAGCAGCGTTGGACCCTATCGGACAGCGATACGCTTAGCAGATACGCAGTATTTT.

The V and J genes are TRBV2 and TRBJ1-1; D might be TRBD1 (6 bases). The V gene's germline CDR1 is SNHLY and CDR2 FYNNEI. The CDR3 extends over 16 amino acids. Trimming pared 5 bases from V and 3 bases from J, leaving 19 bases between. The CDR3 region is CASSIRTHRVDTEAFF. DNA of the CDR3: TGTGCCAGCAGTATACGGACACACAGGGTAGACACTGAAGCTTTCTTT.

The chain couples TRBV7-9 to TRBJ2-3; D is perhaps TRBD1 (5 bases). Germline V CDR1 and CDR2: SEHNR, FQNEAQ (reference sequence). CDR3 length: 15 residues. Trimming removed 5 bases at V and 0 bases at J, with 12 bases between. The CDR3 spells CASSRPGYSTDTQYF. CDR3 nucleotides: TGTGCCAGCAGCCGCCCAGGGTATAGCACAGATACGCAGTATTTT.

The rearrangement uses TRBV7-9 and TRBJ2-4; TRBD1 might be the D (6 bases). The CDR3 length is 19 residues. V was pared by 1 base and J by 0 bases, with 19 bases between. Germline values: CDR1 SEHNR, CDR2 FQNEAQ (reference sequence). The CDR3 here is CASSLVGGQKKLAKNIQYF. In DNA form, the CDR3 reads TGTGCCAGCAGCTTAGTTGGCGGACAGAAAAAACTAGCCAAAAACATTCAGTACTTC.

J is TRBJ1-1 and V is TRBV29-1; D remains unclear. The CDR3 spans 10 residues. The germline V gene encodes CDR1 SQVTM and CDR2 ANQGSEA. Trimming stripped 7 bases from V and 1 base from J, with 4 bases between. The CDR3 sequence is CSAGNTEAFF. CDR3 in DNA: TGCAGCGCGGGGAACACTGAAGCTTTCTTT.

The CDR3 sequence: CASKTEADTQYF. The CDR3 region has the DNA TGTGCCAGCAAAACAGAGGCAGATACGCAGTATTTT. The J gene is TRBJ2-3, the V gene TRBV2, with D uncertain. This CDR3 has 12 amino acids. V was shortened by 7 bases and J by 4 bases, with 9 bases between the two germline ends. Germline V CDR1 and CDR2: SNHLY, FYNNEI.

This chain uses TRBV9 with TRBJ2-5, with 7 positions matching TRBD1. Germline V CDR1 and CDR2: SGDLS, YYNGEE. The CDR3 has 14 amino acids. J gave up 5 bases and V 4 bases, and 8 bases lay outside the gene matches. The CDR3 region is CASSQGGLGETQYF. The CDR3 bases are TGTGCCAGCAGCCAAGGGGGCTTAGGGGAGACCCAGTACTTC.

The rearrangement links TRBV7-9 to TRBJ1-2, with 8 bases that match TRBD1. After removal of 1 base from V and 6 bases from J, the junction contained 10 bases not matched to a gene. Germline V CDR1 and CDR2: SEHNR, FQNEAQ (reference sequence). The CDR3 extends over 16 amino acids. The CDR3 region has the DNA TGTGCCAGCAGCTTAGATCTGGGACAGGCGATCGATGGCTACACCTTC. This codes for CASSLDLGQAIDGYTF.

The chain uses TRBV7-6 and TRBJ1-2; the D is unclear. Trimming took 3 bases from V and 5 from J, leaving 13 bases between them. CDR3 length: 14 amino acids. Germline V gives CDR1 SGHVS, CDR2 FNYEAQ. This CDR3 is CASSLGGQEYGYTF. CDR3 coding DNA: TGTGCCAGCAGCTTGGGAGGGCAAGAGTATGGCTACACCTTC.

The chain recombines TRBV4-1 with TRBJ2-1; 10 bases agree with TRBD1. CDR1 and CDR2 (germline): MGHRA, YSYEKL. After removal of 4 bases from V and 7 bases from J, the junction contained 10 bases not matched to a gene. This CDR3 region has 16 residues. The CDR3: CASSLQPGQGWNEQFF. CDR3 in DNA: TGCGCCAGCAGCCTTCAGCCGGGACAGGGGTGGAATGAGCAGTTCTTC.